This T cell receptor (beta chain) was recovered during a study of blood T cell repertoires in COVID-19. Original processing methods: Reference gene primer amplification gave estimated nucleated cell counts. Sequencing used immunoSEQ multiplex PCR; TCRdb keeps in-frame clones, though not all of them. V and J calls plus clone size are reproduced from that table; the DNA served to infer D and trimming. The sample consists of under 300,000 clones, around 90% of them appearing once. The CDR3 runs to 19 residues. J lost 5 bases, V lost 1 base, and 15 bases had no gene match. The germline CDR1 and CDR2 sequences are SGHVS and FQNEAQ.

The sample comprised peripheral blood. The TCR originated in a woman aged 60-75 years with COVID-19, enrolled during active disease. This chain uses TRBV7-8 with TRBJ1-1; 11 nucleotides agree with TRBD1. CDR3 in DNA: TGTGCCAGCAGCTTAGGGAGGGGGACAGGGGGAGCCCGAATGACTGAAGCTTTCTTT. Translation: CASSLGRGTGGARMTEAFF. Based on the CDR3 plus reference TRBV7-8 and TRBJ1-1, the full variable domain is GAGVSQSPRYKVAKRGQDVALRCDPISGHVSLFWYQQALGQGPEFLTYFQNEAQLDKSGLPSDRFFAERPEGSVSTLKIQRTQQEDSAVYLCASSLGRGTGGARMTEAFFGQGTRLTVV.